This T cell receptor (beta chain) stems from a study of Ad26.COV2.S vaccination and SARS-CoV-2 variants. The wider study: The authors gave Ad26.COV2.S intramuscularly, either once or twice 56 days apart. Overall study results and limits: Reportedly, after vaccination the spike-specific CD8+ and CD4+ T cell responses displayed substantial breadth.

The germline gives CDR1 MNHEY, CDR2 SVGEGT. Trimming removed 6 bases from V and 4 bases from J, with 12 bases in between. The CDR3 totals 13 residues. Treatment indicated: around 19 received Ad26.COV2.S at low or high dose, single or two shots; a few received placebo; per-sample allocation not given. Samples were taken on day 63 after the first vaccine or placebo injection. Remarks on this clone: Its antigen is still unknown.

Sequencing used immunoSEQ multiplex PCR; TCRdb keeps in-frame clones, though not all of them. The sample includes 350,000 to 500,000 clones, around 89% seen only once; the top ten take 3.5% to 4%. This sequence was found in a person aged 18-60 years who received the Ad26.COV2.S COVID-19 vaccine or a placebo. Sequenced here: peripheral blood, sampled in a trial of Ad26.COV2.S vaccine versus placebo. This chain joins TRBV6-2 or TRBV6-3 and TRBJ1-2, with D perhaps TRBD1 (5 bases). CDR3 residues: CASSLDTSYGYTF. In nucleotides, the CDR3 is TGTGCCAGCAGCTTGGACACTTCCTATGGCTACACCTTC.